A single sample gave rise to the 15 T cell receptor beta chains below, sequenced in a study of shared clonotypes between healthy human individuals. Data came from immunoSEQ multiplex PCR; TCRdb stores just in-frame clones and leaves some out. Counted here are 1.5 million to 2.5 million clones, less than 95% occurring once; the ten biggest clones make up approximately 1%. CD45RO negativity and positive selection for CCR7 defined naive CD8 cells, a population that excluded terminally differentiated effector memory CD45RA+ cells. Sequenced input: naive CD8+ T cells sorted from blood. The receptors shown here come from a man aged 18-30 years in good health.

The chain employs TRBV7-9 and TRBJ2-5; 10 positions match TRBD2. Per germline, CDR1 SEHNR and CDR2 FQNEAQ (reference sequence). The CDR3 extends over 15 amino acids. With 5 bases clipped from V and 5 bases from J, the junction kept 8 bases outside the gene matches. The CDR3 nucleotides read TGTGCCAGCAGCAAAAAGCGGGAGGGGGAGGAGACCCAGTACTTC. As protein: CASSKKREGEETQYF.

This clone has only one observation. The chain uses TRBV5-4 and TRBJ2-7; the D is unclear. V lost 0 bases, J lost 6 bases, and 13 bases lay in between. This CDR3 is built from 14 residues. Germline lookup yields CDR1 SGHNT and CDR2 YYREEE (reference sequence). CDR3 in DNA: TGTGCCAGCAGCTTGGATGCCTTTCTTGGCGAGCAGTACTTC. It translates to CASSLDAFLGEQYF.

The chain uses TRBV14 and TRBJ2-3; a weak D match, TRBD1 (6 bases). The CDR3 extends over 14 amino acids. V was pared by 7 bases and J by 0 bases, with 11 bases between. Looked up from germline, CDR1 is SGHDN and CDR2 is FVKESK. CDR3 protein: CASTLDSSTDTQYF. The CDR3 DNA is TGTGCCAGCACCTTGGACAGCAGCACAGATACGCAGTATTTT.

The chain employs TRBV29-1 and TRBJ2-7; 7 bases align to TRBD1. Trimming took 7 bases from V and 5 from J; bases not matched to a gene: 8. Germline V gene data show CDR1 as SQVTM and CDR2 as ANQGSEA. There are 12 residues in the CDR3. In nucleotides, the CDR3 is TGCAGCGCTAGACAGGGTAGCGACGAGCAGTACTTC. It translates to CSARQGSDEQYF.

This chain connects TRBV10-1 to TRBJ2-2; D gene ambiguous. Trimming left V 6 bases short and J 2 bases short, with 19 bases between. CDR1 is WNHNN, CDR2 SYGVQD, per germline (reference sequence). This CDR3 is 17 amino acids long. CDR3 in amino acids: CASSRSPRTDNTGELFF. Written as DNA, the CDR3 is TGCGCCAGCAGCCGAAGCCCACGGACGGACAACACCGGGGAGCTGTTTTTT.

V gene TRBV2 combines with J gene TRBJ2-1, with 8 positions matching TRBD1. This CDR3 has 13 residues. CDR1 SNHLY and CDR2 FYNNEI come from the germline V gene. Trimming at V came to 8 bases and at J to 15 bases, leaving 15 bases not matched to a gene. CDR3 protein: CASHQWVGQGPFF. CDR3 bases: TGTGCCAGCCACCAATGGGTCGGACAGGGACCGTTCTTC. Supplemented by reference TRBV2 and TRBJ2-1, the full variable domain reads EPEVTQTPSHQVTQMGQEVILRCVPISNHLYFYWYRQILGQKVEFLVSFYNNEISEKSEIFDDQFSVERPDGSNFTLKIRSTKLEDSAMYFCASHQWVGQGPFFGPGTRLTVL.

The chain employs TRBV29-1 and TRBJ1-1; no clear D. Deletions cut 6 bases from V and 4 bases from J, with 18 bases between. Germline values: CDR1 SQVTM, CDR2 ANQGSEA. The CDR3 is made up of 14 amino acids. As DNA, the CDR3 is TGCAGCGTGTACCCTCCGGGTAGAGCCACTGAAGCTTTCTTT. Translating gives CSVYPPGRATEAFF.

The CDR3 DNA reads as TGTGCCAGCAGCTTGGCCCTGGCGGAGGGTGAGCAGTACTTC. Residues: CASSLALAEGEQYF. The chain is built from TRBV5-6 and TRBJ2-7; D perhaps matches TRBD2 (6 bases). The V gene's germline CDR1 is SGHDT and CDR2 YYEEEE. Trimming cost V 0 bases and J 7 bases, with 14 bases left between them. This CDR3 comprises 14 residues.

The V and J genes are TRBV4-1 and TRBJ2-5, with D possibly TRBD2 on 7 matching bases. CDR1 is MGHRA and CDR2 is YSYEKL in the germline V gene. The CDR3 covers 14 residues. Trimming cost V 4 bases and J 2 bases, with 11 bases left between them. The CDR3 sequence is CASSRAGAQETQYF. CDR3 DNA sequence: TGCGCCAGCAGCCGGGCGGGGGCTCAAGAGACCCAGTACTTC.

On this clone: Other DNA sequences in this sample translate to the same CDR3. The chain uses TRBV27 and TRBJ2-3, with no clear D. CDR3 size: 12 residues. The V end was cut by 3 bases, the J end by 6 bases, with 7 bases between. Germline V gene data show CDR1 as MNHEY and CDR2 as SMNVEV (reference sequence). The CDR3 sequence is CASSFFRDTQYF. CDR3 in DNA: TGTGCCAGCAGTTTTTTTCGCGATACGCAGTATTTT.

The chain combines TRBV5-1 with TRBJ2-3, with 10 bases lining up with TRBD1. Trimming took 3 bases from V and 3 from J; bases not matched to a gene: 10. The CDR3 is 17 amino acids. The germline gives CDR1 SGHRS, CDR2 YFSETQ. The CDR3 DNA reads TGCGCCAGCAGCTCGCGGACCTGGGACAGGGGAACAGATACGCAGTATTTT. This encodes CASSSRTWDRGTDTQYF.

This clone was picked up a small number of times. The chain carries TRBV10-1 and TRBJ2-2; D is perhaps TRBD2 (6 bases). The V end lost 4 bases, the J end lost 6 bases, and 12 bases lay between the germline ends. This CDR3 comprises 14 residues. Germline V gene lookup returns CDR1 WNHNN and CDR2 SYGVQD (reference sequence). CDR3 nucleotide sequence: TGCGCCAGCAGTGGAAATTGGGGGGCCGGGGAGCTGTTTTTT. This encodes CASSGNWGAGELFF.

The V call is TRBV14, the J call TRBJ2-7; D is ambiguous. The CDR3 length is 14 residues. V lost 4 bases, J lost 3 bases, and 13 bases lay in between. The germline V gene encodes CDR1 SGHDN and CDR2 FVKESK. The CDR3 DNA is TGTGCCAGCAGCCTACTGGGTGGCAGCTACGAGCAGTACTTC. Translated: CASSLLGGSYEQYF.

As regards this clone: Other DNA sequences in this sample translate to the same CDR3. The V and J genes are TRBV9 and TRBJ2-5, with 7 bases aligning to TRBD2. Per germline, CDR1 SGDLS and CDR2 YYNGEE. Trimming took 3 bases from V and 3 from J; bases not matched to a gene: 2. This CDR3 comprises 13 residues. Here the CDR3 DNA reads TGTGCCAGCAGCGCTAGCGGTGAAGAGACCCAGTACTTC. This sequence encodes CASSASGEETQYF.

The chain couples TRBV11-3 to TRBJ1-6; 7 bases are a match to TRBD1. V lost 5 bases and J lost 10; bases outside the gene matches: 11. Germline assignment: CDR1 SGHNT and CDR2 YENEEA. This CDR3 region has 15 residues. The CDR3 reads CASSLGDREGSPLHF. In DNA, the CDR3 is TGTGCCAGCAGCCTCGGCGACAGGGAGGGCTCACCCCTCCACTTT.